The 16 T cell receptor beta chains given below trace back to one sample, sequenced in a study of long-term antiretroviral therapy in people with HIV. This was the immunoSEQ v3.0 assay at survey level. Produced via immunoSEQ multiplex PCR; TCRdb's table is partial and in-frame only. Counted here are fewer than 35,000 clones, under 85% occurring once; the ten biggest clones make up 7% to 9%. Sequenced material: unsorted PBMCs, taken 3 years after starting antiretroviral therapy. The source is a man aged 35-49 years with HIV.

The V call is TRBV10-3, the J call TRBJ2-7; possibly TRBD1 for D (6 bases). Germline CDR1 ENHRY, CDR2 SYGVKD. This CDR3 has 13 residues. Trimming took 10 bases from V and 2 from J, leaving 15 bases between them. The CDR3 coding sequence is TGTGCCACCATGGGGGACACCACCTACGAGCAGTACTTC. It encodes CATMGDTTYEQYF.

Written as DNA, the CDR3 is TGTGCCAGTAGGCCCGGACTAGCCTTTTCTAGCACAGATACGCAGTATTTT. Protein sequence: CASRPGLAFSSTDTQYF. J is TRBJ2-3 and V is TRBV19, with 8 bases lining up with TRBD2. This CDR3 comprises 17 residues. With V trimmed by 6 bases and J by 0 bases, 11 bases remained unmatched. From germline, CDR1 is LNHDA and CDR2 SQIVND (reference sequence). The whole variable domain, remainder taken from reference TRBV19 and TRBJ2-3, is DGGITQSPKYLFRKEGQNVTLSCEQNLNHDAMYWYRQDPGQGLRLIYYSQIVNDFQKGDIAEGYSVSREKKESFPLTVTSAQKNPTAFYLCASRPGLAFSSTDTQYFGPGTRLTVL.

The CDR3 bases are TGTGCCAGCAGTTACCTCGAGGGCTACGAGCAGTACTTC. Translated, it gives CASSYLEGYEQYF. The rearrangement uses TRBV6-5 and TRBJ2-7, with D tentatively TRBD2 (5 bases). Trimming left V 2 bases short and J 3 bases short, with 8 bases between. The CDR3 runs to 13 residues. Germline loops: CDR1 MNHEY, CDR2 SVGAGI.

J is TRBJ1-1 and V is TRBV11-3; tentatively, D is TRBD1 (6 bases). V lost 2 bases and J lost 8, with 15 bases in between. Germline lookup yields CDR1 SGHNT and CDR2 YENEEA. CDR3 length equals 14 residues. The DNA for the CDR3 is TGTGCCAGCAGCTTATGGGCACAGGGAAGGGAAGCTTTCTTT. Encoded protein: CASSLWAQGREAFF.

This chain uses TRBV7-6 with TRBJ2-1, with D unresolved. The CDR3 totals 15 residues. The germline V and J ends were trimmed by 2 bases and 0 bases, with 8 bases remaining between them. CDR1 is SGHVS, CDR2 FNYEAQ, per germline. The CDR3 is CASSLQATSYNEQFF. In DNA form, the CDR3 reads TGTGCCAGCAGCTTACAAGCGACCTCCTACAATGAGCAGTTCTTC.

The gene calls are TRBV2 and TRBJ2-7; weak D call: TRBD1 (6 bases). V lost 2 bases and J lost 3, with 8 bases in between. CDR3 length equals 13 residues. The germline CDR1 and CDR2 sequences are SNHLY and FYNNEI. The CDR3 region is CASSELGGYEQYF. CDR3 sequence (DNA): TGTGCCAGCAGTGAATTAGGGGGCTACGAGCAGTACTTC.

The J gene is TRBJ2-3, the V gene TRBV2; no firm D call. CDR1 is SNHLY, CDR2 FYNNEI, per germline. V was shortened by 6 bases and J by 13 bases, with 11 bases between the two germline ends. The CDR3 sequence is 10 residues long. In DNA, the CDR3 is TGTGCCAGCAGGACCCCTGGGAAGTATTTT. This codes for CASRTPGKYF.

This clone is a singleton in its sample. CDR3 region: CASSLDPGGYFSTNEKLFF. The CDR3 bases are TGTGCCAGCAGCTTAGATCCAGGGGGCTACTTCTCCACTAATGAAAAACTGTTTTTT. The chain links TRBV11-2 to TRBJ1-4; the match to TRBD1 covers 8 bases. Germline CDR1 is SGHAT and CDR2 is FQNNGV. This CDR3 contains 19 residues. Losses at the gene ends were 0 bases for V and 2 bases for J; bases not matched to a gene: 11.

In this sample, this clone turned up a few times. V usage is TRBV5-8 and J usage is TRBJ2-2, with D tentatively TRBD1 (6 bases). Trimming removed 4 bases at V and 2 bases at J, with 9 bases between. Per germline, CDR1 SGHTS and CDR2 YDEGEE. This CDR3 region has 14 residues. CDR3 coding DNA: TGTGCCAGCAGCCCGGGACACAACACCGGGGAGCTGTTTTTT. It is translated as CASSPGHNTGELFF.

The rearrangement uses TRBV6-5 and TRBJ2-4, with a possible D match to TRBD1 (6 bases). V lost 5 bases, J lost 5 bases, and 13 bases lay in between. Looked up from germline, CDR1 is MNHEY and CDR2 is SVGAGI. This CDR3 comprises 14 residues. Here the CDR3 DNA reads TGTGCCAGCAGTCCCTGGTCAGGGGAAAACATTCAGTACTTC. Translating gives CASSPWSGENIQYF.

This clone turned up a few times. The chain has TRBV6-5 and TRBJ1-4; 7 bases map to TRBD1. The CDR3 is 14 amino acids. Germline CDR1 reads MNHEY; CDR2 reads SVGAGI. After removal of 6 bases from V and 4 bases from J, the junction contained 5 bases not matched to a gene. The CDR3 sequence is CASRTTGLNEKLFF. The CDR3, as DNA: TGTGCCAGCAGGACGACAGGGCTTAATGAAAAACTGTTTTTT.

This clone turned up a few times. The J gene is TRBJ1-5, the V gene TRBV28, with D maybe TRBD1 (5 bases). Germline lookup yields CDR1 MDHEN and CDR2 SYDVKM. This CDR3 contains 11 residues. Trimming removed 8 bases from V and 11 bases from J, with 13 bases in between. The CDR3, as DNA: TGTGCCAGCGGCCTCAGAGGGGCCCAGCATTTT. Amino acid sequence: CASGLRGAQHF.

J is TRBJ2-1 and V is TRBV29-1; D is tentatively TRBD1 or TRBD2 (5 bases each). Trimming removed 6 bases from V and 5 bases from J, with 20 bases in between. CDR1 and CDR2 (germline): SQVTM, ANQGSEA. The CDR3 has 15 amino acids. The CDR3 DNA reads TGCAGCGTGGGGCTCGGGATTGTCGCGCACAATGAGCAGTTCTTC. It translates to CSVGLGIVAHNEQFF.

This sequence joins TRBV6-5 and TRBJ2-7; 10 positions agree with TRBD1. With V trimmed by 6 bases and J by 4 bases, 9 bases remained unmatched. Germline V gives CDR1 MNHEY, CDR2 SVGAGI. This CDR3 has 15 amino acids. Here the CDR3 DNA reads TGTGCCAGCAGCTCATCCGGGACAGGGGTTTACGAGCAGTACTTC. Translating it yields CASSSSGTGVYEQYF.

The chain employs TRBV5-1 and TRBJ2-1; D is perhaps TRBD1 (5 bases). The CDR3 has 17 amino acids. The germline V gene encodes CDR1 SGHRS and CDR2 YFSETQ. V lost 0 bases to trimming and J lost 1 base, with 14 bases between them. The CDR3 DNA reads as TGCGCCAGCAGCTTGGATTCAGGGTCGATTTCCTACAATGAGCAGTTCTTC. It codes for CASSLDSGSISYNEQFF.

The chain uses TRBV7-9 and TRBJ2-7, with 11 bases fitting TRBD2. V was clipped by 4 bases and J by 3 bases; unmatched bases: 5. The CDR3 is made up of 15 amino acids. Germline values: CDR1 SEHNR, CDR2 FQNEAQ (reference sequence). This CDR3 is CASSSAGTSGYEQYF. As DNA, the CDR3 is TGTGCCAGCAGCTCTGCCGGGACTAGCGGCTACGAGCAGTACTTC.